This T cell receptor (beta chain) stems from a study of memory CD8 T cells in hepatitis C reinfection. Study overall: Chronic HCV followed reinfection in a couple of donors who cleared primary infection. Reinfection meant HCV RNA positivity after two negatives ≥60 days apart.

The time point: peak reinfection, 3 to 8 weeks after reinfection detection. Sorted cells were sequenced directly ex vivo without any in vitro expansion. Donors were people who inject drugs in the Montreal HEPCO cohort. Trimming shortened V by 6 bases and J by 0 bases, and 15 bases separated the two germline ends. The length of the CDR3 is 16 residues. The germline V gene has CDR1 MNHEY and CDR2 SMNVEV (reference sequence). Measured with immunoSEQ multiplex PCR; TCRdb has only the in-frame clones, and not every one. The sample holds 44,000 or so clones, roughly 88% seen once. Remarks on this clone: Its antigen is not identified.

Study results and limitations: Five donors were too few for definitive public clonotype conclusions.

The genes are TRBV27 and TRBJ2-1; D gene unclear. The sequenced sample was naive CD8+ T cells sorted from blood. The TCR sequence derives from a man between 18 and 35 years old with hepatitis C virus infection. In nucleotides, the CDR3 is TGTGCCAGCAGCCTAAAACAGCCCTTCTCCTACAATGAGCAGTTCTTC. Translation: CASSLKQPFSYNEQFF.